This TCR beta chain appears in the sequencing data of a study of cytomegalovirus exposure and HLA in healthy donors. PCR amplification relied on 60 Vbeta primers (plus 13 Jbeta primers). Assay: immunoSEQ multiplex PCR; the TCRdb copy retains only in-frame clones and omits some. The sample shows some 95,000 clones, about four fifths of them seen only once. Comments on this clone: What it binds is unknown.

Losses at the gene ends were 3 bases for V and 5 bases for J; bases not matched to a gene: 2. Germline lookup yields CDR1 WNHNN and CDR2 SYGVQD (reference sequence). There are 14 residues in the CDR3. The study's findings and limits: Later, TCR association rates were found to vary by HLA locus, highest for DRB1 and lowest for HLA-C.

Sequenced: PBMCs. The chain has TRBV10-1 and TRBJ2-3, with 10 nucleotides matching TRBD2. This receptor was identified in a woman aged 40 to 49 in good health and CMV-seronegative. CDR3 in DNA: TGCGCCAGCAGTGATAGCGGGGGGATAGATACGCAGTATTTT. Translated, it gives CASSDSGGIDTQYF.